This entry concerns a single TCR beta chain. Its recognized antigen is unknown. Within one base of it there is no much larger clone, and no base qualities were kept. TCR sequencing with the immunoSEQ assay provided the T-cell fraction in tumor and uninvolved lung tissue. Regarding the original processing steps: To analyze survival, patients were divided into a high T-cell fraction group (upper tertile) and a low T-cell fraction group (lower two tertiles), and the two groups were compared using a log-rank test. Paired tumor versus uninvolved lung differences in T-cell fraction were tested with a signed-rank test. TCRdb carries this immuneACCESS record with in-frame sequences only. Its versions omit some clonotypes, under half of them owing to an unresolved V gene in the studies checked, with the rest unexplained. V, J and clone size derive from that table, while D and trimming were established from the DNA sequence. The sample contains about 25,000 clones, less than 70% of them found a single time. The ten largest make up roughly 14% of the sample.

These data are taken from a study of tumor-infiltrating lymphocytes in localized non-small cell lung cancer (dated by TCRdb to about 2021). Study-level background: Patients whose samples were collected after neoadjuvant chemotherapy, as well as both smokers and never-smokers and several histologies, were included in the cohort. Each patient provided resected tumor tissue plus uninvolved lung tissue from the same patient, with the uninvolved lung tissue described as non-adjacent to the tumor. Alongside flow cytometry, multiplex immunofluorescence, RNA-seq, exome sequencing and proteomics, TCR sequencing was applied to the same patients as one of several integrated assays. In total, the ICON cohort consisted of approximately 160 surgical patients with localized non-small cell lung cancer who had their tumors resected. A total of approximately 56 patients were included in the paired tumor versus uninvolved lung comparison of immunoSEQ T-cell fraction.

From a lookup of the germline V gene, CDR1 and CDR2 are SGHTA and FQGNSA. Including cysteine and phenylalanine, the CDR3 has 16 amino acids. Only CDR3 DNA remains: 48 bases, in frame from the first base. V is cut by 0 bases and J by 4 bases, and the space between the germline ends is 13 bases. On the study overall, not on this receptor specifically: Consistent with immunofluorescence CD3 counts, TCRbeta sequencing supported greater T cell infiltration in tumors than in uninvolved lung tissue. The TCR-derived T-cell fraction showed no difference between the flow cytometry-defined immunotypes IM1 (good prognosis) and IM2 (poor prognosis). Recurrence-free survival showed no association with tumor T-cell fraction measured by TCR sequencing (p = 0.61). Because different assays used different pieces of the same tissue, technical variation could not be distinguished from intratumor heterogeneity. Because assay coverage varied across patients depending on available tissue quantity, TCR sequencing was performed for only a subset of the cohort.

Patient enrollment in ICON started in the first half of 2016, and the final patient was enrolled in the second half of 2018. Fresh tumor and matched uninvolved tissue for in-depth immune analyses, including TCR sequencing, were collected from a subcohort of under 85 patients. No cell sorting was done, and TCR sequencing was instead run on DNA isolated from bulk tissue. The rearranged chain carries TRBV7-2 and TRBJ2-1; the D gene is perhaps TRBD2, on 6 matching bases. The source of this sequence is a human donor with non-small cell lung cancer. Specimen: lung tumor tissue. The nucleotides are TGTGCCAGCAGCTTAGCCGGCGGGGATATATACAATGAGCAGTTCTTC. This translates into CASSLAGGDIYNEQFF.